What follows describes a single TCR beta chain. These data are taken from a study of blood T cell repertoires in COVID-19. Germline V CDR1 and CDR2: SGHRS, YFSETQ. The CDR3 is 16 amino acids. The junction had 12 bases not matched to a gene; V was cut back by 4 bases and J by 2 bases. Sequenced by immunoSEQ multiplex PCR; TCRdb stores in-frame clones only, minus some. The sample lists 250,000 to 300,000 clones; 80% to 90% were seen once. The source material was peripheral blood. The chain joins TRBV5-1 to TRBJ2-7, with TRBD1 matching over 7 bases. This sequence originates from a woman in her sixties or seventies with COVID-19, enrolled during active disease. In nucleotides, the CDR3 is TGCGCCAGCAGCACACAACCCGGGACAGTGACCTACGAGCAGTACTTC. Translated, it gives CASSTQPGTVTYEQYF.